This T cell receptor beta chain stems from a study of shared clonotypes between healthy human individuals. Study summary: The study used three CD4 naive, three CD4 memory, two CD8 naive and one CD8 memory plate per donor.

Splitting the CD4+ cells yielded a CD45RA+ naive subset and a CD45RA-negative memory subset. V shed 5 bases, J shed 3 bases, and the junction held 9 bases outside the gene matches. Germline-derived CDR1 and CDR2 are MRHNA and SNTAGT. The CDR3 sequence is 15 residues long. Profiled with immunoSEQ multiplex PCR; TCRdb holds only in-frame clones, not every one. Counted here are roughly 2.2 million clones, 80% to 95% occurring once; the ten biggest clones make up about 0.37%. This rearrangement joins TRBV6-4 to TRBJ2-7; 8 bases line up with TRBD1. This sequence was found in a man aged 18 to 30 in good health. Some clones in this sample may be carry-over from other donors' samples. Sequencing was done on a sample of naive CD4+ T cells from PBMCs. Stated subset: CD45RA+ positively selected. As DNA, the CDR3 is TGTGCCAGCAGTCTCCAGAGGACAGGGAACTACGAGCAGTACTTC. It encodes CASSLQRTGNYEQYF.